This T cell receptor beta chain came from a study of CD8 T cells in Susac syndrome. CDR1 is SEHNR, CDR2 FQNEAQ, per germline (reference sequence). V gave up 5 bases and J gave up 4 bases, with 14 bases separating them. The CDR3 totals 14 residues. An input of roughly 0.5 to 1 ug of RNA was subjected to reverse transcription using random hexamers. One entry per CDR3 protein, called by TCRdb with MiXCR from the immunoSEQ multiplex PCR reads. Of some 52,000 distinct CDR3 sequences in the sample, roughly 93% were seen once. Sequencing of TCR beta was performed on blood CD8+ T cells and on blood CD4+ T cells.

The sequenced material came from CD8+ T cells from PBMCs. The clonotype originates from a human donor with multiple sclerosis. The chain recombines TRBV7-9 with TRBJ1-2, with a weak D call TRBD1 (5 bases). The CDR3 coding sequence is TGTGCCAGCAGCCCCGCCGGGACCATCTATGGCTACACCTTC. As protein: CASSPAGTIYGYTF.